A single sample is the source of the 13 T cell receptor beta chains below, sequenced in a study of blood T cell repertoires in COVID-19 (dated by TCRdb to 2020 to 2022). The library was generated by the immunoSEQ multiplex PCR assay. The immuneACCESS repertoire file appears here via TCRdb, limited to in-frame rearrangements. These files lack a portion of the clones; in checked studies, under half of the deficit traces to unresolved V genes, and the cause of the others is not known. This sample has 220,000 or so clones in its table, and around 80% of those were observed once. 1.9% of the sample is in the top ten clones. The sequencing sample was made of peripheral blood. The receptors here all came from a woman of 80 years or more with acute or convalescent COVID-19.

This rearrangement joins TRBV5-1 to TRBJ2-3; D may be TRBD2 (5 bases). Trimming stripped 5 bases from V and 3 bases from J, with 16 bases between. The germline gives CDR1 SGHRS, CDR2 YFSETQ. The CDR3 runs to 15 residues. CDR3 amino acids: CASRLQGSDTDTQYF. The CDR3 nucleotides read TGCGCCAGCAGACTGCAAGGGAGTGATACAGATACGCAGTATTTT. Complete variable domain (other parts from reference TRBV5-1 and TRBJ2-3): KAGVTQTPRYLIKTRGQQVTLSCSPISGHRSVSWYQQTPGQGLQFLFEYFSETQRNKGNFPGRFSGRQFSNSRSEMNVSTLELGDSALYLCASRLQGSDTDTQYFGPGTRLTVL.

This chain joins TRBV7-2 and TRBJ2-7, with a tentative D call TRBD1 (5 bases). Trimming left V 1 base short and J 3 bases short, with 10 bases between. The germline V gene has CDR1 SGHTA and CDR2 FQGNSA. This CDR3 is built from 14 residues. The CDR3, as DNA: TGTGCCAGCAGCTTAGTTGCAGGGAACTACGAGCAGTACTTC. Protein sequence: CASSLVAGNYEQYF.

Only a few counts were recorded for this clone. In DNA, the CDR3 is TGTGCCAGCCGCAGACTGGATCACACCGGGGAGCTGTTTTTT. It encodes CASRRLDHTGELFF. V usage is TRBV28 and J usage is TRBJ2-2, with D unresolved. Between the trimmed V and J ends, which lost 8 bases and 3 bases, there was a span of 13 bases. The CDR3 loop spans 14 amino acids. Germline V CDR1 and CDR2: MDHEN, SYDVKM.

About this clone itself: Other DNA sequences from this sample encode an identical CDR3 as well. J is TRBJ1-2 and V is TRBV7-9, with D possibly TRBD1 on 5 matching bases. The CDR3 sequence is 14 residues long. Per the germline V gene, CDR1 is SEHNR and CDR2 is FQNEAQ (reference sequence). V lost 1 base to trimming and J lost 3 bases, with 9 bases between them. This CDR3 reads CASSLGAGDYGYTF. The DNA of the CDR3 is TGTGCCAGCAGCTTAGGGGCGGGGGACTATGGCTACACCTTC.

The J gene is TRBJ2-5, the V gene TRBV6-1; 13 bases fit TRBD2. J lost 2 bases, V lost 1 base, and 4 bases had no gene match. CDR1 and CDR2 (germline): MNHNS, SASEGT. The CDR3 runs 17 residues. The CDR3 protein is CASSEGTSGSWQETQYF. The DNA of the CDR3 is TGTGCCAGCAGTGAAGGGACTAGCGGGAGTTGGCAAGAGACCCAGTACTTC.

The chain's CDR3 is CACGTGNPTNEKLFF. The CDR3 DNA sequence: TGTGCCTGTGGGACAGGGAATCCAACTAATGAAAAACTGTTTTTT. The rearrangement joins TRBV28 to TRBJ1-4, with 9 bases matching TRBD1. V lost 11 bases and J lost 0; bases outside the gene matches: 7. The CDR3 runs to 15 residues. CDR1 is MDHEN, CDR2 SYDVKM, per germline.

This clone came up once. The chain combines TRBV11-2 with TRBJ1-1; TRBD1 matches at 9 bases. V gave up 2 bases and J gave up 9 bases; unmatched junction bases: 4. The CDR3 extends over 13 amino acids. Per the germline V gene, CDR1 is SGHAT and CDR2 is FQNNGV. The CDR3 loop is CASSLTGGFQAFF. In nucleotides, the CDR3 is TGTGCCAGCAGCTTAACAGGGGGCTTTCAAGCTTTCTTT.

The chain carries TRBV2 and TRBJ2-3; 10 bases are shared with TRBD1. This CDR3 is 15 amino acids long. V lost 11 bases and J lost 3; bases outside the gene matches: 11. Germline V CDR1 and CDR2: SNHLY, FYNNEI. The CDR3 sequence: CADAAGTGDTDTQYF. CDR3 in DNA: TGTGCCGACGCGGCGGGGACAGGGGATACAGATACGCAGTATTTT.

The rearrangement uses TRBV5-1 and TRBJ2-7; weak D call: TRBD2 (6 bases). V was clipped by 3 bases and J by 2 bases, with 9 bases between them. Germline V gives CDR1 SGHRS, CDR2 YFSETQ. This CDR3 has 13 residues. CDR3 residues: CASSYGGPYEQYF. In DNA, the CDR3 is TGCGCCAGCAGCTATGGAGGGCCCTACGAGCAGTACTTC.

This rearrangement joins TRBV10-3 to TRBJ1-1; TRBD1 agrees at 12 bases. Germline CDR1 and CDR2: ENHRY and SYGVKD. CDR3 size: 15 residues. V was pared by 6 bases and J by 6 bases, with 8 bases of the junction left unmatched. The CDR3 DNA sequence: TGTGCCATCAGGGGACAGGGGGCGGTTAGGGCTGAAGCTTTCTTT. Its translation: CAIRGQGAVRAEAFF.

V gene TRBV10-3 combines with J gene TRBJ2-7; a possible D gene is TRBD1 (5 bases). Trimming took 3 bases from V and 3 from J, leaving 6 bases between them. The V gene's germline CDR1 is ENHRY and CDR2 SYGVKD. This CDR3 has 12 residues. The CDR3 DNA reads TGTGCCATCAGTGACGACAGCTACGAGCAGTACTTC. Its protein product is CAISDDSYEQYF.

The chain combines TRBV7-2 with TRBJ1-2, with TRBD1 identical over 7 bases. Germline trimming cut 5 bases from V and 12 bases from J; bases unmatched to any gene: 12. The CDR3 loop spans 13 amino acids. Germline CDR1 and CDR2: SGHTA and FQGNSA. CDR3 protein: CASSAGQIGGDTF. The CDR3 nucleotides read TGTGCCAGCAGCGCGGGACAGATCGGAGGAGACACCTTC.

In this sample, this clone turned up a few times. The V call is TRBV6-5, the J call TRBJ2-7; 13 bases fit TRBD2. V gave up 6 bases and J gave up 7 bases; unmatched junction bases: 6. CDR1 and CDR2 from the germline V gene are MNHEY and SVGAGI. The CDR3 has 14 amino acids. The CDR3 region is CASRAGTSGAEQYF. Here the CDR3 DNA reads TGTGCCAGCAGGGCCGGGACTAGCGGGGCAGAGCAGTACTTC.